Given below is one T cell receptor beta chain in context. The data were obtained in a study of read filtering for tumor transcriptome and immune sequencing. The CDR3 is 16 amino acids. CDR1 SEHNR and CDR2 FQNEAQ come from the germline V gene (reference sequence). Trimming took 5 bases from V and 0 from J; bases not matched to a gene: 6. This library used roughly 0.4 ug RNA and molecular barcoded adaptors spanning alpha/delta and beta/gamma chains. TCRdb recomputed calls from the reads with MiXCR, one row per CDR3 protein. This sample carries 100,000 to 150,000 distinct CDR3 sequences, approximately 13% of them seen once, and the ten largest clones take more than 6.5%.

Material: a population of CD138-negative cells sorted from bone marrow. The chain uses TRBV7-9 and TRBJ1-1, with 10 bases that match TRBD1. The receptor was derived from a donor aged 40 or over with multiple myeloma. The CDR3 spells CASSRDRGSMNTEAFF. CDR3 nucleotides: TGTGCCAGCAGCCGGGACAGGGGATCCATGAACACTGAAGCTTTCTTT.